A single sample is the source of the 5 T cell receptor beta chains below, sequenced in a study of T cell responses to AZD1222 COVID-19 vaccine. Profiled with immunoSEQ multiplex PCR; TCRdb holds only in-frame clones, not every one. The sample includes some 130,000 clones, roughly 92% of them seen just once. The sequenced sample was peripheral blood, obtained 28 days after the second AZD1222 dose. The origin of the receptors is an adult who received the AZD1222 COVID-19 vaccine.

V and J are TRBV4-3 and TRBJ2-1; no reliable D call. The CDR3 contains 14 residues. The ends were cut back, 2 bases at V and 5 bases at J, with 10 bases in the middle. CDR1 is LGHNA and CDR2 is YSLEER in the germline V gene. CDR3 bases: TGCGCCAGCAGCCAATCTTGGACCCACAATGAGCAGTTCTTC. Translation gives CASSQSWTHNEQFF.

J is TRBJ1-3 and V is TRBV11-3, with a tentative D call TRBD1 (5 bases). V was clipped by 3 bases and J by 2 bases, with 11 bases between them. Germline V gives CDR1 SGHNT, CDR2 YENEEA. This CDR3 has 15 residues. In DNA form, the CDR3 reads TGTGCCAGCAGCTTGGGGGACGGGGCTGGAAACACCATATATTTT. It is translated as CASSLGDGAGNTIYF. Full variable domain (missing parts from reference TRBV11-3 and TRBJ1-3): EAGVVQSPRYKIIEKKQPVAFWCNPISGHNTLYWYLQNLGQGPELLIRYENEEAVDDSQLPKDRFSAERLKGVDSTLKIQPAELGDSAVYLCASSLGDGAGNTIYFGEGSWLTVV.

This clone was detected once. The V gene is TRBV3-1 (or the pseudogene TRBV3-2), the J gene TRBJ1-5; D perhaps matches TRBD1 (5 bases). Germline V gives CDR1 LGHDT, CDR2 YNNKEL (reference sequence). V lost 1 base and J 9 bases, leaving 10 bases between the germline ends. This CDR3 spans 13 amino acids. Here the CDR3 reads CASSQVAGGPQHF. The CDR3, as DNA: TGTGCCAGCAGCCAAGTCGCCGGGGGGCCCCAGCATTTT.

This clone was observed a handful of times. The rearrangement links TRBV30 to TRBJ1-2; a weak D match, TRBD1 (5 bases). V was pared by 4 bases and J by 8 bases, with 11 bases between. Germline CDR1 is GTSNPN and CDR2 is SVGIG (reference sequence). The CDR3 is made up of 11 amino acids. The CDR3: CAWNTEGGYTF. The CDR3 coding sequence is TGTGCCTGGAATACCGAGGGGGGCTACACCTTC.

This rearrangement joins TRBV3-1 (or the pseudogene TRBV3-2) to TRBJ1-1, with D tentatively TRBD1 (6 bases). CDR3 length equals 11 residues. The ends were cut back, 5 bases at V and 13 bases at J, with 14 bases in the middle. Germline V lookup: CDR1 LGHDT, CDR2 YNNKEL (reference sequence). The CDR3 sequence is CASSFGTQRFF. CDR3 nucleotides: TGTGCCAGCAGCTTCGGGACACAGCGTTTCTTT.